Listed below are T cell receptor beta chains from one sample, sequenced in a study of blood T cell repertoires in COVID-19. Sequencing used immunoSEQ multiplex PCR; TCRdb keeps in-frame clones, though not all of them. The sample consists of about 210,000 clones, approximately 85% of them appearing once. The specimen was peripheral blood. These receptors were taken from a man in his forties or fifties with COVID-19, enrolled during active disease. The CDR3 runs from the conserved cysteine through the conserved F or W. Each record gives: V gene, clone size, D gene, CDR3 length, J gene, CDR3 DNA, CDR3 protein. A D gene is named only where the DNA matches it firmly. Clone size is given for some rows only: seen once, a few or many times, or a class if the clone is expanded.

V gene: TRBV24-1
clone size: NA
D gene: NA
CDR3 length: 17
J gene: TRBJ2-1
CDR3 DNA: TGTGCCACCAGTGATTTGGGCGGCGGGGCCAATTCCCCCGAGCAGTTCTTC
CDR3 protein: CATSDLGGGANSPEQFF

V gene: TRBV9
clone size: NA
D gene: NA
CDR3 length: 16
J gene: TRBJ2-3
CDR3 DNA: TGTGCCAGCAGCGTAGGCCTAGCCTACCGCACAGATACGCAGTATTTT
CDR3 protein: CASSVGLAYRTDTQYF

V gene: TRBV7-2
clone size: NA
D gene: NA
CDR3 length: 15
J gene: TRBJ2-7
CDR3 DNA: TGTGCCAGCAGACAGTTCGGTCCCGGGACCTACGAGCAGTACTTC
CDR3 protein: CASRQFGPGTYEQYF

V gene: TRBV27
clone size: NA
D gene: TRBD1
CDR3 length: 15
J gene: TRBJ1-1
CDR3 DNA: TGTGCCAGCAGTTTTGACAGGGGGGGGTTGGCTGAAGCTTTCTTT
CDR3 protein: CASSFDRGGLAEAFF

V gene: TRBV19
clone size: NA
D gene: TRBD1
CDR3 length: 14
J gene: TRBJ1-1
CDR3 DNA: TGTGCCAGTAGTACAGGGGGTAGTAGGGCTGAAGCTTTCTTT
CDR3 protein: CASSTGGSRAEAFF

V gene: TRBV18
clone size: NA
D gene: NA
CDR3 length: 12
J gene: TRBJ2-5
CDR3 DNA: TGTGCCACCGAGACTCTCGGAGAGACCCAGTACTTC
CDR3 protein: CATETLGETQYF

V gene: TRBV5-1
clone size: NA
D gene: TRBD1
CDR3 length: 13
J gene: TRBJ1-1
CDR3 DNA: TGCGCCAGCAGCTCAGACAGGGGGGAAGAAGCTTTCTTT
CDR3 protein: CASSSDRGEEAFF

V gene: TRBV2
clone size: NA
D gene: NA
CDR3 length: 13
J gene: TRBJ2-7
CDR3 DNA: TGTGCCAGCAGTGACGCAGGTTCCTACGAGCAGTACTTC
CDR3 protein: CASSDAGSYEQYF

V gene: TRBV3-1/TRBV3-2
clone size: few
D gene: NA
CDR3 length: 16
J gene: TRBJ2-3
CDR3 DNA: TGTGCCAGCAGCCGACAATTGTTGGGGGCCGCAGATACGCAGTATTTT
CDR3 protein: CASSRQLLGAADTQYF

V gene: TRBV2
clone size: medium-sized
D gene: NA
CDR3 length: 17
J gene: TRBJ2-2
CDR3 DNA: TGTGCCAGCAGTGAAGATCGGGACAAGAGCGACACCGGGGAGCTGTTTTTT
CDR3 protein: CASSEDRDKSDTGELFF

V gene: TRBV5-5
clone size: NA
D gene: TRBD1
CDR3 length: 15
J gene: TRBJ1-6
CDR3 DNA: TGTGCCAGCAGCTTAGGACAGGGGCCTAATTCACCCCTCCACTTT
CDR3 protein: CASSLGQGPNSPLHF

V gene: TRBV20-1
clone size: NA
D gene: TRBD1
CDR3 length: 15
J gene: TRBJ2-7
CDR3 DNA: TGCAGTGCTAGTCCCCGGACAGGGGTAATTTACGAGCAGTACTTC
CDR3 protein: CSASPRTGVIYEQYF

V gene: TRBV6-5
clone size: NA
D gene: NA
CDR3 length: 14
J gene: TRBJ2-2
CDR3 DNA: TGTGCCAGCAGGACTTTAGTTCAATCCGGGGAGCTGTTTTTT
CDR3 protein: CASRTLVQSGELFF

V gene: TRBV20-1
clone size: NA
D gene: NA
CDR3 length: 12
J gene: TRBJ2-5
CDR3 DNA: TGCAGTGCTAGTTCGGGGTTGGAGACCCAGTACTTC
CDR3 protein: CSASSGLETQYF

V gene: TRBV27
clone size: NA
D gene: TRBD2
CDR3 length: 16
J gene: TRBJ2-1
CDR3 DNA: TGTGCCAGCAGTTTATCGAGACTAGCGGGGGTCAATGAGCAGTTCTTC
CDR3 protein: CASSLSRLAGVNEQFF

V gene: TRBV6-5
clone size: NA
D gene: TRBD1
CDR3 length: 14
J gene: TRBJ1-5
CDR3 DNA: TGTGCCAGCAGTTACGGGCAGGGGGGTCAGCCCCAGCATTTT
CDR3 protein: CASSYGQGGQPQHF

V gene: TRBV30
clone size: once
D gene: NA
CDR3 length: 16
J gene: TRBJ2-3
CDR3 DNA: TGTGCCTGGAGCCCAGGGGGGTCAGGGAATTCGGATACGCAGTATTTT
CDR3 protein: CAWSPGGSGNSDTQYF

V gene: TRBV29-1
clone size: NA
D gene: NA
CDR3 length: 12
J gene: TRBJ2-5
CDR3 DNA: TGCAGCGTTGAACAGGGGAGAGAGACCCAGTACTTC
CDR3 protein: CSVEQGRETQYF

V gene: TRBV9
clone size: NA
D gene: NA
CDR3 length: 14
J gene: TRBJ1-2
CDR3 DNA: TGTGCCAGCAGCGTAGTGGGGACTGGGGATGGCTACACCTTC
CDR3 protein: CASSVVGTGDGYTF

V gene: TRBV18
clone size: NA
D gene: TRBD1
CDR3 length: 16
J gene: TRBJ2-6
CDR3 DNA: TGTGCCAGCTCATCGCCGGGACAGTCTGGGGCCAACGTCCTGACTTTC
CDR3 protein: CASSSPGQSGANVLTF

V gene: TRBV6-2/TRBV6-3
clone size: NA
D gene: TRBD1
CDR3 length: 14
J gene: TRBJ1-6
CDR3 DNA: TGTGCCAGCAGCGCGACAGGGAATAATTCACCCCTCCACTTT
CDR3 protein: CASSATGNNSPLHF

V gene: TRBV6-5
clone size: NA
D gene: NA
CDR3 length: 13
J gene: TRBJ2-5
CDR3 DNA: TGTGCCAGCAGTTTGGGGGGTCGGAAGACCCAGTACTTC
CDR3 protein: CASSLGGRKTQYF

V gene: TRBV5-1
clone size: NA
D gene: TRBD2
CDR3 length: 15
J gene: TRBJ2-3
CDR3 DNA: TGCGCCAGCAGCTCCGGGACTAGCATAACAGATACGCAGTATTTT
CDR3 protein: CASSSGTSITDTQYF

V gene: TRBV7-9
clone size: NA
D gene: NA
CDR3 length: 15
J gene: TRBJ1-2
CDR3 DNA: TGTGCCAGCAGCTTGTTGACGGAGATTAACTATGGCTACACCTTC
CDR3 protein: CASSLLTEINYGYTF

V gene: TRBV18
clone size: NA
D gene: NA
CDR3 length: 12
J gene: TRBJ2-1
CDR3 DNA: TGTGCCAGCTCACCGCCGGGCAATGAGCAGTTCTTC
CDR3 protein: CASSPPGNEQFF

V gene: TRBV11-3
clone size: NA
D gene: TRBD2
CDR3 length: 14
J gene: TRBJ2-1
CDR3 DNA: TGTGCCAGCAGCTTAGCGGCTAGCGGAGGTGAGCAGTTCTTC
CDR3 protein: CASSLAASGGEQFF

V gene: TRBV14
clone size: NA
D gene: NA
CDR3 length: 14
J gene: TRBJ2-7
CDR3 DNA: TGTGCCAGCGGCCGGGACACTATATCCTACGAGCAGTACTTC
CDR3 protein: CASGRDTISYEQYF

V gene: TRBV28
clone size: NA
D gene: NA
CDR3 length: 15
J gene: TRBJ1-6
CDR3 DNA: TGTGCCAGCAGTTTAAACGAAGGGCGGGGTTCACCCCTCCACTTT
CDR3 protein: CASSLNEGRGSPLHF

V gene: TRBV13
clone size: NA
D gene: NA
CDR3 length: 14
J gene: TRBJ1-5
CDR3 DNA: TGTGCCAGCAGCTTGGGGGGGATCAATCAGCCCCAGCATTTT
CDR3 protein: CASSLGGINQPQHF

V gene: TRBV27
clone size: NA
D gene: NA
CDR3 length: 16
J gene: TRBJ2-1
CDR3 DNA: TGTGCCAGCAGTTTGAGGGCTGGGGGGACCTACAATGAGCAGTTCTTC
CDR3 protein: CASSLRAGGTYNEQFF

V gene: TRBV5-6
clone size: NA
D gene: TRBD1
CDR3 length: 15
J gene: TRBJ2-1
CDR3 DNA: TGTGCCAGCGAAAATCCCGGGACAGTGATTAATGAGCAGTTCTTC
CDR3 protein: CASENPGTVINEQFF

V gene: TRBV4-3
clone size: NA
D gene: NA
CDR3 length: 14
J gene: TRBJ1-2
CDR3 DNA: TGCGCCAGCAGCCAAGATGACAGGACCTATGGCTACACCTTC
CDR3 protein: CASSQDDRTYGYTF